This entry concerns a single T cell receptor (beta chain). What this receptor recognizes is not known. Per-base qualities were not stored, and no clone one base away is much larger. These data belong to a study (dated by TCRdb to between 2015 and 2016). Measured from the cysteine to the phenylalanine, the CDR3 is 14 residues long. The only DNA kept is the CDR3, 42 bases in frame from the first base. The germline V gene encodes CDR1 DFQATT and CDR2 SNEGSKA (reference sequence). V loses 1 base at its end and J loses 2 bases; junction bases beyond the gene matches: 2. The library was prepared using RT-PCR. Sequencing took place on an Illumina MiSeq. Using fastp at Q25 and MiXCR, TCRdb reprocessed the public reads and kept productive beta chains. Every distinct CDR3 protein forms one entry, paired with its most common genes and DNA. The sample table lists approximately 720,000 distinct CDR3 sequences, approximately 15% of them with a count of one. The ten most abundant clones make up 3.6% of the sample.

The chain joins TRBV20-1 to TRBJ2-5, with TRBD2 identical over 9 junction bases. This TCR came from a female donor in good health, serving as a healthy control. The sample taken for sequencing was memory CD4+ T cells from blood. The DNA sequence is given as TGCAGTGCTAGAGGACTAGCGGAACAAGAGACCCAGTACTTC. The translation is CSARGLAEQETQYF.